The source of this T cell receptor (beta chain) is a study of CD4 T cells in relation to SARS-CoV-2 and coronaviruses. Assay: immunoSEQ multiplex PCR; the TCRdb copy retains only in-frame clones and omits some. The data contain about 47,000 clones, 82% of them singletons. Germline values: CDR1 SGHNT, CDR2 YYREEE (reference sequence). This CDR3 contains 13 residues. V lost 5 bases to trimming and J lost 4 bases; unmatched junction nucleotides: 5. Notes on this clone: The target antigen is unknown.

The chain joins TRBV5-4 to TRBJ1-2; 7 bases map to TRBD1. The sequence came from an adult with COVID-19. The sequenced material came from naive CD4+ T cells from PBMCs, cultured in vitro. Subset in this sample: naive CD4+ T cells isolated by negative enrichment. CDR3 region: CASSYGQVYGYTF. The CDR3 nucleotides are TGTGCCAGCAGTTATGGACAGGTCTATGGCTACACCTTC. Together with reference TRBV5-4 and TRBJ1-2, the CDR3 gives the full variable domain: ETGVTQSPTHLIKTRGQQVTLRCSSQSGHNTVSWYQQALGQGPQFIFQYYREEENGRGNFPPRFSGLQFPNYSSELNVNALELDDSALYLCASSYGQVYGYTFGSGTRLTVV.